The 20 T cell receptor beta chains below come from one sample, sequenced in a study of cytomegalovirus exposure and HLA in healthy donors. PCR primers comprised 60 Vbeta and 13 Jbeta primers. The data were produced by immunoSEQ multiplex PCR, yet TCRdb's version contains in-frame clones alone and is incomplete. Counted here are fewer than 200,000 clones, 65% to 85% occurring once; the ten biggest clones make up about 4.4%. Sequenced sample: PBMCs. These receptor sequences come from a woman aged 50 to 60 in good health and CMV-seropositive.

The chain carries TRBV9 and TRBJ2-5, with 14 bases aligning to TRBD2. This CDR3 comprises 18 residues. The germline CDR1 and CDR2 sequences are SGDLS and YYNGEE. V was clipped by 3 bases and J by 0 bases; unmatched bases: 7. CDR3 in amino acids: CASSGGTSGGLYQETQYF. DNA of the CDR3: TGTGCCAGCAGCGGGGGGACTAGCGGGGGCCTGTACCAAGAGACCCAGTACTTC.

The CDR3 spells CASSPPGQPSKANVLTF. DNA for the CDR3: TGTGCCAGCAGCCCGCCGGGACAGCCCAGTAAGGCCAACGTCCTGACTTTC. The chain recombines TRBV5-4 with TRBJ2-6, with TRBD1 matching 7 bases. Germline V lookup: CDR1 SGHNT, CDR2 YYREEE (reference sequence). The trim removed 4 bases at V and 6 bases at J, leaving 13 bases unmatched. This CDR3 region has 17 residues.

This clone was seen more than once but under ten times. The chain joins TRBV6-1 to TRBJ1-3; 9 nucleotides match TRBD1. Germline V gene lookup returns CDR1 MNHNS and CDR2 SASEGT. CDR3 length: 15 amino acids. V gave up 6 bases and J gave up 4 bases; unmatched junction bases: 7. The chain's CDR3 is CASRSGTGNGNTIYF. The CDR3 nucleotides are TGTGCCAGCAGGTCGGGGACAGGGAACGGAAACACCATATATTTT.

This chain joins TRBV7-6 and TRBJ2-7; D not resolved. V lost 1 base and J lost 6, with 10 bases in between. Looked up from germline, CDR1 is SGHVS and CDR2 is FNYEAQ. This CDR3 spans 13 amino acids. Written as DNA, the CDR3 is TGTGCCAGCAGCTTAGATGGGCAGACCGAGCAGTACTTC. As protein: CASSLDGQTEQYF.

This chain links TRBV5-8 with TRBJ1-1; 8 bases fit TRBD1. Germline loops: CDR1 SGHTS, CDR2 YDEGEE. This CDR3 is built from 14 residues. Trimming at V came to 6 bases and at J to 4 bases, leaving 8 bases not matched to a gene. This chain's CDR3 is CASNNQDRVTEAFF. Here the CDR3 DNA reads TGTGCCAGCAATAATCAGGACAGGGTCACTGAAGCTTTCTTT.

This chain joins TRBV5-1 and TRBJ1-1, with a possible D match to TRBD1 (6 bases). Between the trimmed V and J ends, which lost 0 bases and 4 bases, there was a span of 7 bases. The germline gives CDR1 SGHRS, CDR2 YFSETQ. The CDR3 loop spans 13 amino acids. The DNA for the CDR3 is TGCGCCAGCAGCTTGGACAGGGCCACTGAAGCTTTCTTT. It encodes CASSLDRATEAFF.

This chain joins TRBV15 and TRBJ2-2; D not certain. From germline, CDR1 is LNHNV and CDR2 YYDKDF (reference sequence). The CDR3 spans 15 residues. V lost 1 base to trimming and J lost 3 bases, with 9 bases between them. CDR3 region: CATSRVAVHTGELFF. The CDR3 DNA reads TGTGCCACCAGCAGAGTGGCGGTCCACACCGGGGAGCTGTTTTTT. The full variable domain, its missing parts supplied by reference TRBV15 and TRBJ2-2, is DAMVIQNPRYQVTQFGKPVTLSCSQTLNHNVMYWYQQKSSQAPKLLFHYYDKDFNNEADTPDNFQSRRPNTSFCFLDIRSPGLGDTAMYLCATSRVAVHTGELFFGEGSRLTVL.

This chain uses TRBV6-6 with TRBJ2-3, with D unclear. From germline, CDR1 is MNHNY and CDR2 SVGAGI (reference sequence). Trimming removed 6 bases at V and 2 bases at J, with 12 bases between. The CDR3 loop spans 14 amino acids. The CDR3 here is CASRLGHHTDTQYF. The CDR3 bases are TGTGCCAGCAGGCTTGGGCACCACACAGATACGCAGTATTTT.

This clone appeared once. The chain has TRBV4-1 and TRBJ1-5; 8 nucleotides align to TRBD1. Germline V gives CDR1 MGHRA, CDR2 YSYEKL. V lost 4 bases to trimming and J lost 6 bases; unmatched junction nucleotides: 8. The CDR3 loop spans 15 amino acids. The CDR3 is CASSRLTGEGQPQHF. The CDR3 region has the DNA TGCGCCAGCAGCCGGTTGACAGGGGAAGGTCAGCCCCAGCATTTT.

The gene calls are TRBV5-4 and TRBJ2-1; tentative D call: TRBD2 (6 bases). The V and J ends lost 4 bases and 11 bases respectively, with 19 bases between them. Looked up from germline, CDR1 is SGHNT and CDR2 is YYREEE (reference sequence). The CDR3 consists of 14 residues. CDR3 residues: CASSRPGLVSQQFF. CDR3 DNA sequence: TGTGCCAGCAGCCGTCCGGGACTCGTAAGTCAGCAGTTCTTC. Using reference TRBV5-4 and TRBJ2-1 for the parts outside the CDR3, the full variable domain is ETGVTQSPTHLIKTRGQQVTLRCSSQSGHNTVSWYQQALGQGPQFIFQYYREEENGRGNFPPRFSGLQFPNYSSELNVNALELDDSALYLCASSRPGLVSQQFFGPGTRLTVL.

The J gene is TRBJ2-5, the V gene TRBV29-1; possibly TRBD2 for D (6 bases). The J call may be wrong; the DNA end is better matched by TRBJ2-7. Germline V gene data show CDR1 as SQVTM and CDR2 as ANQGSEA. CDR3 size: 13 residues. CDR3 in amino acids: CSVGGGKDYEQYF. CDR3 nucleotides: TGCAGCGTTGGTGGGGGGAAGGACTACGAGCAGTACTTC.

The V call is TRBV14, the J call TRBJ2-7, with 12 bases identical to TRBD2. Trimming took 1 base from V and 3 from J; bases not matched to a gene: 1. This CDR3 spans 15 amino acids. Germline V gene data show CDR1 as SGHDN and CDR2 as FVKESK. This chain's CDR3 is CASSQGLAGVYEQYF. The CDR3 DNA is TGTGCCAGCAGCCAAGGACTAGCGGGGGTCTACGAGCAGTACTTC.

This chain uses TRBV7-3 with TRBJ2-3; D might be TRBD2 (6 bases). The germline V and J ends were trimmed by 5 bases and 4 bases, with 13 bases remaining between them. Germline CDR1 and CDR2: SGHTA and FQGTGA. CDR3 length equals 14 residues. The CDR3 reads CASSTGLPSDTQYF. CDR3 sequence (DNA): TGTGCCAGCAGCACGGGACTTCCCTCAGATACGCAGTATTTT.

V usage is TRBV19 and J usage is TRBJ2-6; TRBD2 might be the D (6 bases). Trimming took off 6 bases at V and 4 bases at J, with 19 bases between the two ends. From germline, CDR1 is LNHDA and CDR2 SQIVND (reference sequence). This CDR3 region has 17 residues. Here the CDR3 DNA reads TGTGCCAGTAGAAACGTGGCGGGGCGCGGCGGGGCCAACGTCCTGACTTTC. Translating gives CASRNVAGRGGANVLTF.

V is TRBV7-2 and J is TRBJ1-5; D is possibly TRBD1 (5 bases). The germline gives CDR1 SGHTA, CDR2 FQGNSA. The CDR3 runs to 15 residues. V lost 2 bases, J lost 5 bases, and 13 bases lay in between. The CDR3 spells CASSLLRGIDQPQHF. DNA of the CDR3: TGTGCCAGCAGCTTATTACGGGGGATCGATCAGCCCCAGCATTTT.

The rearrangement joins TRBV9 to TRBJ1-1; the D gene is possibly TRBD1 (5 bases). This CDR3 comprises 15 residues. Trimming stripped 0 bases from V and 2 bases from J, with 11 bases between. In germline, CDR1 is SGDLS, CDR2 YYNGEE. The CDR3 sequence is CASSVDPGRNTEAFF. In DNA, the CDR3 is TGTGCCAGCAGCGTAGACCCAGGGCGTAACACTGAAGCTTTCTTT.

CDR3 residues: CASSPRLSSYEQYF. The CDR3 region has the DNA TGTGCCAGCAGTCCGAGACTGAGCTCCTACGAGCAGTACTTC. V is TRBV28 and J is TRBJ2-7; D unclear. The CDR3 contains 14 residues. The V and J ends lost 5 bases and 0 bases respectively, with 11 bases between them. Germline V gene sequence: CDR1 MDHEN, CDR2 SYDVKM.

The V and J genes are TRBV7-9 and TRBJ1-2; 8 bases fit TRBD1. The CDR3 is 13 residues long. The junction had 3 bases not matched to a gene; V was cut back by 3 bases and J by 6 bases. Germline V CDR1 and CDR2: SEHNR, FQNEAQ (reference sequence). The CDR3 protein is CASSFSGGDGYTF. CDR3 bases: TGTGCCAGCAGCTTTTCAGGGGGCGATGGCTACACCTTC.

CDR3 in amino acids: CASSIGGQGADTQYF. The CDR3 DNA sequence: TGTGCCAGTAGTATAGGGGGACAGGGGGCAGATACGCAGTATTTT. The chain uses TRBV19 and TRBJ2-3; 11 positions agree with TRBD1. Germline CDR1 reads LNHDA; CDR2 reads SQIVND (reference sequence). Losses at the gene ends were 1 base for V and 4 bases for J; bases not matched to a gene: 1. The CDR3 runs to 15 residues.

The genes are TRBV19 and TRBJ1-1; TRBD1 might be the D (5 bases). V lost 7 bases, J lost 9 bases, and 21 bases lay in between. Germline assignment: CDR1 LNHDA and CDR2 SQIVND (reference sequence). The CDR3 contains 14 residues. The CDR3 DNA sequence: TGTGCCAGTACCGCGGAGGGGCCTTATCGACAAGCTTTCTTT. Amino acids: CASTAEGPYRQAFF.